The 32 T cell receptor beta chains given below trace back to one sample, sequenced in a study of cytomegalovirus exposure and HLA in healthy donors. The PCR ran on 60 Vbeta and 13 Jbeta primers. TCRdb's table, derived via immunoSEQ multiplex PCR, lists solely in-frame clones and lacks some. The sample has about 150,000 clones, about four fifths seen once. Sample: PBMCs. The receptor source for this set is a middle-aged woman in good health and CMV-seronegative.

The chain uses TRBV29-1 and TRBJ2-1; D possibly corresponds to TRBD2 (7 bases). The V and J ends lost 3 bases and 8 bases respectively, with 11 bases between them. The CDR3 is 12 amino acids. The V gene's germline CDR1 is SQVTM and CDR2 ANQGSEA. The CDR3 bases are TGCAGCGTTGATGGGGGGGCGCATGAGCAGTTCTTC. Encoded protein: CSVDGGAHEQFF.

V and J are TRBV28 and TRBJ1-2; 7 nucleotides match TRBD1. This CDR3 region has 16 residues. The germline V gene has CDR1 MDHEN and CDR2 SYDVKM. Losses at the gene ends were 6 bases for V and 0 bases for J; bases not matched to a gene: 10. The CDR3 bases are TGTGCCAGCAGAGAGCTGACAGGGACAACTAACTATGGCTACACCTTC. Protein sequence: CASRELTGTTNYGYTF.

This chain links TRBV5-6 with TRBJ2-5, with D perhaps TRBD1 (5 bases). Trimming removed 0 bases at V and 4 bases at J, with 7 bases between. The CDR3 contains 13 residues. Germline V CDR1 and CDR2: SGHDT, YYEEEE. The CDR3 reads CASSLVQGETQYF. In nucleotides, the CDR3 is TGTGCCAGCAGCTTGGTTCAGGGAGAGACCCAGTACTTC.

The chain is built from TRBV6-5 and TRBJ1-2; 7 bases line up with TRBD1. The V gene's germline CDR1 is MNHEY and CDR2 SVGAGI. The CDR3 loop spans 16 amino acids. The trim removed 0 bases at V and 5 bases at J, leaving 9 bases unmatched. CDR3 sequence (DNA): TGTGCCAGCAGTTACTCAAGCGTGGGACAGCTGTATGGCTACACCTTC. Its protein is CASSYSSVGQLYGYTF.

J is TRBJ1-1 and V is TRBV27; D call uncertain. The ends were cut back, 8 bases at V and 0 bases at J, with 19 bases in the middle. This CDR3 has 16 amino acids. Germline V gives CDR1 MNHEY, CDR2 SMNVEV (reference sequence). CDR3 DNA sequence: TGTGCCAGCGGTGTTACCCTTACAGTGATGAACACTGAAGCTTTCTTT. Amino acid sequence: CASGVTLTVMNTEAFF.

Details on this clone: A read error may produce the germline difference seen at one junction end. The rearrangement joins TRBV6-5 to TRBJ1-5; TRBD1 matches 8 bases. CDR3 length: 15 amino acids. Germline assignment: CDR1 MNHEY and CDR2 SVGAGI. The CDR3: CASSAQGAGKQPQHF. The CDR3 DNA sequence: TGTGCCAGCAGTGCGCAGGGGGCTGGCAAACAGCCCCAGCATTTT.

V and J are TRBV18 and TRBJ2-5; 7 bases are shared with TRBD1. Looked up from germline, CDR1 is KGHSH and CDR2 is LQKENI. V shed 6 bases, J shed 1 base, and the junction held 5 bases outside the gene matches. The CDR3 totals 14 residues. CDR3 nucleotide sequence: TGTGCCAGCTCCCTAAGGGACAGCCAAGAGACCCAGTACTTC. This sequence encodes CASSLRDSQETQYF. Combining the CDR3 with reference TRBV18 and TRBJ2-5 gives the whole variable domain NAGVMQNPRHLVRRRGQEARLRCSPMKGHSHVYWYRQLPEEGLKFMVYLQKENIIDESGMPKERFSAEFPKEGPSILRIQQVVRGDSAAYFCASSLRDSQETQYFGPGTRLLVL.

The genes are TRBV6-1 and TRBJ2-2, with D uncertain. Trimming stripped 5 bases from V and 4 bases from J, with 5 bases between. The CDR3 runs to 12 residues. Looked up from germline, CDR1 is MNHNS and CDR2 is SASEGT. CDR3 in DNA: TGTGCCAGCAGTTATTTCACCGGGGAGCTGTTTTTT. Protein product: CASSYFTGELFF.

This clone occurred a few times. The chain recombines TRBV6-1 with TRBJ2-3, with 9 bases matching TRBD2. CDR1 is MNHNS, CDR2 SASEGT, per germline. V lost 7 bases, J lost 3 bases, and 2 bases stayed unmatched. The CDR3 contains 13 residues. In DNA form, the CDR3 reads TGTGCCAGCATGCGGGGGGGGACAGATACGCAGTATTTT. Encoded protein: CASMRGGTDTQYF.

The chain joins TRBV28 to TRBJ1-2, with D perhaps matching TRBD1 (6 bases). The CDR3 runs to 14 residues. CDR1 is MDHEN and CDR2 is SYDVKM in the germline V gene. V was cut by 4 bases and J by 5 bases, with 14 bases left in between. CDR3: CASSYRQALYGYTF. The CDR3 nucleotides read TGTGCCAGCAGTTATCGACAGGCTCTTTATGGCTACACCTTC.

This clone was seen more than once but under ten times. The chain uses TRBV6-1 and TRBJ2-7; tentative D call: TRBD2 (6 bases). V dropped 4 bases and J dropped 2 bases, with 15 bases sitting between them. Germline V gives CDR1 MNHNS, CDR2 SASEGT. This CDR3 has 15 amino acids. The CDR3 reads CASSGQGGRTYEQYF. The CDR3 nucleotides read TGTGCCAGCAGTGGTCAGGGAGGAAGGACCTACGAGCAGTACTTC.

The chain couples TRBV19 to TRBJ1-2; 9 positions agree with TRBD1. Per the germline V gene, CDR1 is LNHDA and CDR2 is SQIVND (reference sequence). The CDR3 runs to 14 residues. Trimming at V came to 8 bases and at J to 4 bases, leaving 8 bases not matched to a gene. The CDR3 nucleotides read TGTGCCAGTGAAGACAGGGGGACCCTCTATGGCTACACCTTC. Its translation is CASEDRGTLYGYTF.

This clone appeared a few times. V is TRBV6-5 and J is TRBJ2-2; D uncertain. Germline loops: CDR1 MNHEY, CDR2 SVGAGI. This CDR3 contains 16 residues. Deletions cut 3 bases from V and 4 bases from J, with 15 bases between. The CDR3 is CASSYRRLRGTGELFF. CDR3 sequence (DNA): TGTGCCAGCAGTTATCGTAGGCTCCGAGGCACCGGGGAGCTGTTTTTT.

The genes are TRBV7-3 and TRBJ2-1, with D tentatively TRBD2 (7 bases). This CDR3 comprises 15 residues. From germline, CDR1 is SGHTA and CDR2 FQGTGA. V was cut by 4 bases and J by 2 bases, with 12 bases left in between. The CDR3 loop reads CASSSLGGAYNEQFF. CDR3 coding DNA: TGTGCCAGCAGCTCTCTAGGGGGGGCCTACAATGAGCAGTTCTTC.

This chain joins TRBV28 and TRBJ2-2, with D perhaps TRBD1 (6 bases). This CDR3 has 16 amino acids. Per germline, CDR1 MDHEN and CDR2 SYDVKM. The V and J ends lost 6 bases and 5 bases respectively, with 19 bases between them. For the CDR3, the DNA is TGTGCCAGCAGGGATCCAGGGACAAGGTTTACCGGGGAGCTGTTTTTT. Its translation: CASRDPGTRFTGELFF.

The chain joins TRBV4-1 to TRBJ1-1; D gene ambiguous. Germline CDR1 is MGHRA and CDR2 is YSYEKL. V was shortened by 3 bases and J by 3 bases, with 8 bases between the two germline ends. The CDR3 runs to 13 residues. In DNA form, the CDR3 reads TGCGCCAGCAGCCAGCAATCGGACACTGAAGCTTTCTTT. Amino acids: CASSQQSDTEAFF.

The rearrangement uses TRBV19 and TRBJ1-1, with D possibly matching TRBD1 (5 bases). CDR3 size: 14 residues. The germline gives CDR1 LNHDA, CDR2 SQIVND (reference sequence). The germline V and J ends were trimmed by 11 bases and 1 base, with 17 bases remaining between them. As DNA, the CDR3 is TGTGCCTCCCATAGGGGAGGGTCGAACACTGAAGCTTTCTTT. It yields the protein CASHRGGSNTEAFF.

This clone was recorded once. The rearrangement links TRBV4-3 to TRBJ1-6; D possibly corresponds to TRBD1 (5 bases). V was clipped by 0 bases and J by 12 bases, with 21 bases between them. CDR3 length: 17 residues. CDR1 is LGHNA, CDR2 YSLEER, per germline. CDR3 loop: CASSQDLVGTAPLPLHF. CDR3 sequence (DNA): TGCGCCAGCAGCCAAGATCTGGTCGGGACTGCCCCCCTACCCCTCCACTTT.

The chain combines TRBV6-4 with TRBJ2-1, with TRBD2 matching over 12 bases. CDR3 length: 15 residues. The J segment lost 7 bases and the V segment lost 2 bases, leaving 3 bases of the junction unmatched. Germline values: CDR1 MRHNA, CDR2 SNTAGT. CDR3 amino acids: CASSDASGGANEQFF. In DNA form, the CDR3 reads TGTGCCAGCAGTGACGCTAGCGGGGGGGCTAATGAGCAGTTCTTC.

V is TRBV11-2 and J is TRBJ2-7; 9 bases fit TRBD1. This CDR3 region has 15 residues. V gave up 10 bases and J gave up 6 bases; unmatched junction bases: 16. In germline, CDR1 is SGHAT, CDR2 FQNNGV. This chain's CDR3 is CATRKIGDRVGEQYF. The CDR3 nucleotides read TGTGCCACTAGAAAGATCGGGGACAGGGTAGGCGAGCAGTACTTC.

This chain joins TRBV6-5 and TRBJ2-1, with D uncertain. In germline, CDR1 is MNHEY, CDR2 SVGAGI. The CDR3 covers 14 residues. The V and J ends lost 8 bases and 7 bases respectively, with 18 bases between them. The CDR3 region has the DNA TGTGCCAGCGCGTCTGCAGCGACGCGGAATGAGCAGTTCTTC. Translation: CASASAATRNEQFF.

This clone was observed a handful of times. The chain recombines TRBV7-6 with TRBJ2-7, with a tentative D call TRBD2 (6 bases). The CDR3 totals 12 residues. CDR1 SGHVS and CDR2 FNYEAQ come from the germline V gene. CDR3 amino acids: CAPQGGPYEQYF. CDR3 coding DNA: TGTGCGCCTCAGGGAGGTCCCTACGAGCAGTACTTC.

The CDR3 bases are TGCGCCAGCAGCCCGGGACAGTCCCTATATAATTCACCCCTCCACTTT. This sequence encodes CASSPGQSLYNSPLHF. This chain connects TRBV5-1 to TRBJ1-6; TRBD1 agrees at 7 bases. This CDR3 comprises 16 residues. CDR1 is SGHRS and CDR2 is YFSETQ in the germline V gene. Trimming took 4 bases from V and 4 from J; bases not matched to a gene: 8.

This chain joins TRBV5-6 and TRBJ1-5; a possible D gene is TRBD1 (6 bases). Looked up from germline, CDR1 is SGHDT and CDR2 is YYEEEE. The V end was cut by 4 bases, the J end by 3 bases, with 20 bases between. The CDR3 length is 17 residues. The CDR3 DNA is TGTGCCAGCAGCCGTACAGGGAAGTGGGTTGACAATCAGCCCCAGCATTTT. Amino acids: CASSRTGKWVDNQPQHF. The full variable domain, with the rest looked up from reference TRBV5-6 and TRBJ1-5, is DAGVTQSPTHLIKTRGQQVTLRCSPKSGHDTVSWYQQALGQGPQFIFQYYEEEERQRGNFPDRFSGHQFPNYSSELNVNALLLGDSALYLCASSRTGKWVDNQPQHFGDGTRLSIL.

V gene TRBV6-6 combines with J gene TRBJ2-3; the D gene is possibly TRBD2 (5 bases). Germline loops: CDR1 MNHNY, CDR2 SVGAGI (reference sequence). Trimming cost V 11 bases and J 1 base, with 10 bases left between them. The CDR3 loop spans 12 amino acids. CDR3 coding DNA: TGTGCCCTCGGGGTTGGCACAGATACGCAGTATTTT. Encoded protein: CALGVGTDTQYF.

A few counts support this clone. This chain connects TRBV4-3 to TRBJ1-6; maybe TRBD1 (6 bases). This CDR3 spans 16 amino acids. Trimming stripped 0 bases from V and 7 bases from J, with 13 bases between. Germline CDR1 LGHNA, CDR2 YSLEER. CDR3 DNA sequence: TGCGCCAGCAGCCAAGATTTCAGGGGTTCCAATTCACCCCTCCACTTT. Its protein is CASSQDFRGSNSPLHF.

This chain uses TRBV2 with TRBJ1-5; D is unresolved. V shed 5 bases and J shed 5 bases, with 16 bases lying between them. The CDR3 is 15 amino acids. Looked up from germline, CDR1 is SNHLY and CDR2 is FYNNEI. As DNA, the CDR3 is TGTGCCAGCAGTACCCCCCAAAAACTGGATCAGCCCCAGCATTTT. Its protein is CASSTPQKLDQPQHF.

The chain has TRBV6-1 and TRBJ2-1; D uncertain. The germline CDR1 and CDR2 sequences are MNHNS and SASEGT. CDR3 length: 12 residues. Trimming pared 4 bases from V and 6 bases from J, leaving 7 bases between. The CDR3 sequence: CASSVWLNEQFF. Written as DNA, the CDR3 is TGTGCCAGCAGTGTATGGCTCAATGAGCAGTTCTTC.

This clone has a single count. CDR3 bases: TGCAGCGTTGACGGGGACAGGATAGAGACCCAGTACTTC. Its protein product is CSVDGDRIETQYF. J is TRBJ2-5 and V is TRBV29-1; 8 bases match TRBD1. The CDR3 has 13 residues. Germline trimming cut 3 bases from V and 4 bases from J; bases unmatched to any gene: 4. Germline lookup yields CDR1 SQVTM and CDR2 ANQGSEA.

The rearrangement links TRBV25-1 to TRBJ1-1; unclear D gene. The germline V and J ends were trimmed by 4 bases and 11 bases, with 23 bases remaining between them. The germline CDR1 and CDR2 sequences are MGHDK and SYGVNS. This CDR3 contains 15 residues. The CDR3 DNA sequence: TGTGCCAGCAGTGGTTCGGCCAGGCGTGAGATTGAGGCTTTCTTT. Protein product: CASSGSARREIEAFF.

The CDR3 region has the DNA TGTGCCAGCAGCCCGGTATATAGCGGGGGGGCTGTAGGAGAGACCCAGTACTTC. Translation gives CASSPVYSGGAVGETQYF. The genes are TRBV7-2 and TRBJ2-5, with 11 bases matching TRBD2. The trim removed 5 bases at V and 4 bases at J, leaving 15 bases unmatched. Germline values: CDR1 SGHTA, CDR2 FQGNSA. The CDR3 runs 18 residues.

The genes are TRBV7-2 and TRBJ2-5; TRBD2 matches at 10 bases. Germline V gives CDR1 SGHTA, CDR2 FQGNSA. This CDR3 has 16 residues. Trimming cost V 1 base and J 5 bases; bases outside gene matches: 7. As DNA, the CDR3 is TGTGCCAGCAGCTTAGAGGTAGCGGGGGGCGGTGAGACCCAGTACTTC. Residues: CASSLEVAGGGETQYF.